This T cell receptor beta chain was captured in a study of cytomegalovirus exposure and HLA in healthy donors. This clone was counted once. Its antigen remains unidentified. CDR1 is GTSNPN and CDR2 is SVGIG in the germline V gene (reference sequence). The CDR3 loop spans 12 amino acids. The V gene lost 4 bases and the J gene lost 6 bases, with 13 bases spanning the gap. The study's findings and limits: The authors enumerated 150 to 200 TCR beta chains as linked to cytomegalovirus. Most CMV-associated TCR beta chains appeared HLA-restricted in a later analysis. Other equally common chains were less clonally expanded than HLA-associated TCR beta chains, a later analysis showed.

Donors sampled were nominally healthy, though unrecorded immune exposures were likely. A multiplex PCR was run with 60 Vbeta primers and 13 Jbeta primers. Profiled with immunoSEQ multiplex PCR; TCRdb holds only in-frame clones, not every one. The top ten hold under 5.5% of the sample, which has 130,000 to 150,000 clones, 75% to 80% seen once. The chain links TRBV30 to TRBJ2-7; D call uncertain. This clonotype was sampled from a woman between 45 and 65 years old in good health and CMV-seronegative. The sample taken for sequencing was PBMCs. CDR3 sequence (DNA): TGTGCCTGGAACCGCGGCCCCTCCGAGCAGTACTTC. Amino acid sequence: CAWNRGPSEQYF.